The present T cell receptor beta chain was sequenced within a study of cytomegalovirus exposure and HLA in healthy donors (TCRdb year 2017). With respect to the entire study: According to an earlier analysis of several hundred of the donors, roughly 180 million T cells yielded some 120 million unique TCR beta sequences and around 300 Gb of sequence data. Of the 350 to 400 genotyped donors, about 80% fell in the genetic ancestry cluster associated with self-reported Caucasian donors. Every repertoire in the discovery cohort had been generated on one and the same sequencing platform. About 300 gigabases of sequencing data and tens of millions of unique TCR sequences made up an early release that covered approximately 620 HLA-typed donors. Across some 400 genotyped donors of the cohort, an average of about 240,000 unique TCR beta nucleotide sequences per donor were sequenced, and roughly 20% of those sequences were non-productive. HLA typing included class I and class II loci at four-digit resolution. A later analysis re-examined previously published TCR beta repertoires from more than 600 donors and added high-resolution HLA genotyping to investigate patterns of TCR occurrence. To predict cytomegalovirus infection status, the study combined high-throughput TCR immunosequencing, statistical association of individual TCRs with disease status, and machine learning. The number of typed donors differed by locus: about 620-630 for A, B, C, DRB1 and DQB1; approximately 520 for DQA1; 606 for DPA1; and about 450 for DPB1. The study profiled the T cell repertoires of more than 500 subjects by immunosequencing and related them to cytomegalovirus serostatus. The study was designed to test whether signatures of past pathogen exposure could be identified by cataloging public T cell receptors. Donor age, sex, ethnicity and CMV serostatus were collected together with the repertoire data. Because of strong linkage in the cohort, 5 or 6 DR-DQ haplotypes were treated as single units for association and clustering. Along with the approximately 650-subject first cohort, a separate validation cohort of more than 90 different subjects was used. In the later analysis, no new phenotypic data were used to find candidate immune exposures; instead, reliance was placed on TCR beta sequences and their occurrence across donors. A later genetic analysis used genome-wide SNP genotypes for about three fifths of the 666 donors, treating that subset as a discovery cohort. To decide whether each TCR beta V gene segment behaved as functional or pseudogenic, an earlier analysis of 587 of the donors relied on high-throughput TCR beta sequencing.

The cohort consisted of hundreds of healthy bone marrow donors. At the time of sampling, every cohort member was nominally healthy, though immune exposures that went unrecorded were likely present. The donor was CMV seropositive and belonged to the group of 250 to 300 seropositive cohort members. Each donor provided a peripheral blood sample, and peripheral blood mononuclear cells were used for TCR beta sequencing. Genomic DNA was extracted from the blood cell samples with the Qiagen DNeasy Blood Extraction Kit. Library preparation employed the immunoSEQ multiplex PCR assay. For the multiplex PCR, a mixture combining 60 forward primers for TCR Vbeta segments and 13 reverse primers for TCR Jbeta segments was used. The CDR3 region of rearranged TCR beta genes was amplified from genomic DNA with a multiplex PCR assay. The amplified TCR beta libraries were sequenced on the Illumina HiSeq System as 87-base-pair reads. On the study's bioinformatics: A later analysis counted tens of millions of unique TCR beta chains across the 500 to 850 repertoires, and 9 million to 14 million of these chains were shared by at least two donors. To remove PCR and sequencing errors, raw reads were error-corrected and collapsed into unique sequences using a nearest-neighbor algorithm that merged closely related sequences. To assign V, D and J gene segments, CDR3 sequences were aligned to IMGT reference sequences. For a sequence to be retained, a match of at least six nucleotides was required to both a V gene segment and a J gene segment. Rearrangements were classified as productive when the CDR3 lacked stop codons and remained in frame with V and J, and all other rearrangements were classified as non-productive. CDR3 was defined according to IMGT convention as the region running from the second conserved V-encoded cysteine to the conserved J-encoded phenylalanine. The earlier analysis of 587 of the donors excluded sequences that lacked an unambiguous match to a single V gene segment. An earlier analysis of just under 600 of the donors called V segments functional above 56.7% productive rearrangements and segregating when the between-donor standard deviation exceeded 5%. A statistical classification framework was built to diagnose cytomegalovirus status from the catalog of TCR beta chain sequences. In a later analysis, TCR nucleotide sequences were compared against IMGT/GENE-DB human TR gene sequences so that V and J genes could be assigned. In a later analysis, CDR3 sequences and most-parsimonious VDJ recombination scenarios were assigned using the TCRdist pipeline. A later analysis defined each TCR beta chain by its CDR3 amino acid sequence plus V-gene family, and excluded reads lacking a unique V-gene family. In a later analysis, some 600 highly shared, low-generation-probability nucleotide sequences were removed to address suspected cross-contamination and a sequencing artifact. In a later analysis, a clonal expansion index was calculated for each public chain from normalized within-repertoire ranks of inferred template counts. A later analysis computed generation probabilities with a VDJ recombination model fitted to out-of-frame rearrangements, and checked the results against IGoR. In a later analysis, TCR-TCR, TCR-HLA and TCR-CMV co-occurrence was scored with hypergeometric tests, and a repertoire-size bias correction was applied to TCR pairs. In a later analysis, false discovery rates were estimated by permuting HLA or CMV assignments 20 times. In a later analysis, co-occurring TCRs were grouped using DBSCAN, with TCRdist sequence similarity added in when clustering inside HLA-allele-positive subsets. Repertoires with fewer than 30,000 or more than 120,000 public chains, plus five repertoires with anomalous nucleotide sharing, were excluded from co-occurrence clustering. TCRdb took over this immuneACCESS table, retaining in-frame rearrangements with V and J assigned. Such tables are incomplete; in checked studies, under half of the missing clones stem from an unresolved V gene, and the remainder is unexplained. The DNA gave D and trimming, while V, J and clone size come from that table. The sample records approximately 200,000 clones, roughly 81% of which are singletons. The top ten hold approximately 3.1% of the sample.

Overall study outcomes, separate from this receptor: This cohort had only TCR beta chains sequenced, and the lack of alpha or paired-chain data limited which features could be detected. In a later genetic analysis, a missense DCLRE1C variant was associated with V-gene and J-gene trimming of TCR beta chains, and the association was replicated in an independent cohort. Sequencing depth was assumed to be roughly uniform across donors in the presence/absence analyses, though that assumption may not hold. In a later analysis, 15,000 to 20,000 TCR beta sequences were associated with specific HLA alleles at a false discovery rate of 0.05. CMV serostatus was the only immune exposure information available for the cohort. The study listed 150 to 200 TCR beta chains as associated with cytomegalovirus. Correlated functional status among segregating V segments might reflect linkage disequilibrium, but an unknown experimental factor could not be ruled out. In an earlier analysis of more than 450 of the donors, most TCR beta V segments were observed in productive rearrangements about 90% or about 30% of the time, broadly matching IMGT annotations. A further reported finding was that TCR beta sequences accurately predicted the HLA-A and HLA-B alleles for most subjects in the first cohort. HLA typing was unavailable for some donors at each locus, so association tests used only the typed subset. Across donors, most TCR sequences were observed very rarely, whereas some public TCRs were present in many individuals. A later analysis found that TCR association rates varied across HLA loci, with DRB1 alleles showing the most associated TCRs and HLA-C alleles the fewest. According to a later analysis, most CMV-associated TCR beta chains appeared to be HLA-restricted, and the HLA associations seemed to be driven largely by CMV exposure. The authors suggested that the approach could potentially be extended to other disease states and immunological phenotypes. In vitro tests confirmed that three of the cytomegalovirus-associated TCR beta chains recognize cytomegalovirus antigens. Strong co-occurrence of HLA alleles, especially DR and DQ, made assigning TCR associations to individual alleles difficult. A later analysis reported that several top co-occurrence clusters appeared linked to parvovirus B19, influenza, CMV and Epstein-Barr virus. The classifier was reported to diagnose cytomegalovirus status with high specificity and sensitivity in both the original and validation cohorts. The sequencing pipeline was judged likely to have produced a cluster of highly shared sequence variants as a technical artifact. The earlier analysis of 587 of the donors excluded approximately 17 rarely observed V segments, including chromosome 9 orphons, because counts were too low. According to a later genetic analysis, donors in an Asian-associated ancestry cluster had fewer N-insertions in productive TCRs than the roughly 660-donor mean. Some IMGT-functional V segments, including TRBV6-2 and TRBV6-3, could not be told apart with the 87-base-pair reads, so those segments were excluded. In a later analysis, HLA-associated TCR beta chains showed more clonal expansion and lower generation probabilities than non-associated chains that were equally common.

About this clone: Its antigen is unknown. Qualities for individual bases were not recorded, and no much larger clone is one base off.

V is cut by 1 base and J by 3 bases, and the space between the germline ends is 16 bases. The CDR3 runs 16 residues from the cysteine to the phenylalanine. Just CDR3 DNA is preserved here, 48 bases in frame from base 1. CDR1 and CDR2 were assigned from the germline V gene (reference sequence) as MNHEY and SMNVEV. The material sequenced was PBMCs. The chain is made from TRBV27 and TRBJ2-7; 7 matching bases give a weak D call of TRBD2. The clonotype was recovered from a woman aged 25 to 39 in good health and CMV-seropositive. The CDR3 protein is CASSLLGRGPNYEQYF. At the DNA level, the sequence is TGTGCCAGCAGTTTATTGGGGCGGGGGCCCAACTACGAGCAGTACTTC.